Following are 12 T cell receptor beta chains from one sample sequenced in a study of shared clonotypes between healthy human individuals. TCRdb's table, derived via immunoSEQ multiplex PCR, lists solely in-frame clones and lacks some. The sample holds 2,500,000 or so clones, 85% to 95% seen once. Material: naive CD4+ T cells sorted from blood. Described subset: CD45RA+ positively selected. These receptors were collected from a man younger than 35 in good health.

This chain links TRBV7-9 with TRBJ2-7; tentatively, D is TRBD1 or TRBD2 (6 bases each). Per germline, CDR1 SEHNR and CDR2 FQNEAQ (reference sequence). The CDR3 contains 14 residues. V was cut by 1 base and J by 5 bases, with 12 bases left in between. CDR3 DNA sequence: TGTGCCAGCAGCTTAGTAGGGGGAGGCGACGAGCAGTACTTC. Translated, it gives CASSLVGGGDEQYF. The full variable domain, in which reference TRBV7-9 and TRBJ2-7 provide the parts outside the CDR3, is DTGVSQNPRHKITKRGQNVTFRCDPISEHNRLYWYRQTLGQGPEFLTYFQNEAQLEKSRLLSDRFSAERPKGSFSTLEIQRTEQGDSAMYLCASSLVGGGDEQYFGPGTRLTVT.

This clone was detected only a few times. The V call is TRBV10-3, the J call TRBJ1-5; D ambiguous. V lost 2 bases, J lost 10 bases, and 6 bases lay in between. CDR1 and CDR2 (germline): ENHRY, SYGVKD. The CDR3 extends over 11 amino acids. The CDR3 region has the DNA TGTGCCATCAGTGAGACTGGACCCCAGCATTTT. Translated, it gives CAISETGPQHF.

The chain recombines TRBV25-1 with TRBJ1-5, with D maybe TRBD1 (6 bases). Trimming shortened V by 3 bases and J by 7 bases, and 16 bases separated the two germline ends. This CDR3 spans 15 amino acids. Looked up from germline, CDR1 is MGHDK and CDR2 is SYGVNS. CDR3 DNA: TGTGCCAGCAGTGACACGAACAGGGTTGCGCAGCCCCAGCATTTT. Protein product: CASSDTNRVAQPQHF.

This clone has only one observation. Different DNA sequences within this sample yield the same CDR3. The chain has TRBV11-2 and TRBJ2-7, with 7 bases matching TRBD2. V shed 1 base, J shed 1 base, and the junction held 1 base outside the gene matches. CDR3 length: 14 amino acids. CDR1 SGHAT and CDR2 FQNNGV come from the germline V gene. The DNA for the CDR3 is TGTGCCAGCAGCTTAGCCGGGGGGTCCTACGAGCAGTACTTC. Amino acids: CASSLAGGSYEQYF.

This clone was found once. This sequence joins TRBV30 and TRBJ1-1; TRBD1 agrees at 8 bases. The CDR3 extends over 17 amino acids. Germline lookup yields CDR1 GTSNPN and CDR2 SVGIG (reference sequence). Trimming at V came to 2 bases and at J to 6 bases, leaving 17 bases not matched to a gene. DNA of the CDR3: TGTGCCTGGAGTCACAACCCCGGACAGGGAAGTACTTCTGAAGCTTTCTTT. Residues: CAWSHNPGQGSTSEAFF.

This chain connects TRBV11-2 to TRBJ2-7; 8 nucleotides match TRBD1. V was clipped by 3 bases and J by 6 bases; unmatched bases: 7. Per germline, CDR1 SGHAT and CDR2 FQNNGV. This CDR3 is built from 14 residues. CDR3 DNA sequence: TGTGCCAGCAGCTTTGGGACAGGAGGTCTCGAGCAGTACTTC. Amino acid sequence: CASSFGTGGLEQYF. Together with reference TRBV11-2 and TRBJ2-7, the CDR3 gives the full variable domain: EAGVAQSPRYKIIEKRQSVAFWCNPISGHATLYWYQQILGQGPKLLIQFQNNGVVDDSQLPKDRFSAERLKGVDSTLKIQPAKLEDSAVYLCASSFGTGGLEQYFGPGTRLTVT.

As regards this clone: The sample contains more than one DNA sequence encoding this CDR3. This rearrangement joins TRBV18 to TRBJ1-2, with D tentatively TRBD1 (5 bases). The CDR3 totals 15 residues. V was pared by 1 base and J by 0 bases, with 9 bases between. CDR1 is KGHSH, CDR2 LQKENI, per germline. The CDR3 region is CASSPQTGPNYGYTF. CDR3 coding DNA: TGTGCCAGCTCACCACAAACGGGACCTAACTATGGCTACACCTTC. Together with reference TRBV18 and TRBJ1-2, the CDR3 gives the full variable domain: NAGVMQNPRHLVRRRGQEARLRCSPMKGHSHVYWYRQLPEEGLKFMVYLQKENIIDESGMPKERFSAEFPKEGPSILRIQQVVRGDSAAYFCASSPQTGPNYGYTFGSGTRLTVV.

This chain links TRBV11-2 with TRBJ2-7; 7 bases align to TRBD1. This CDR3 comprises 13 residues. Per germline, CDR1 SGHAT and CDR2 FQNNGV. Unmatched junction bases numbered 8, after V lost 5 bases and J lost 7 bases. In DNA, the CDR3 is TGTGCCAGCAGCCTTGAGGGGACAGTTGAGCAGTACTTC. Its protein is CASSLEGTVEQYF.

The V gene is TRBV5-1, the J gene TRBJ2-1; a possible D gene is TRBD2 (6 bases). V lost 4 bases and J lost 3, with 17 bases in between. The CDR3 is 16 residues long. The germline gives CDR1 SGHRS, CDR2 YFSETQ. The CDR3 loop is CASSLPQRGDYNEQFF. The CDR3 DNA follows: TGCGCCAGCAGCCTGCCCCAGCGCGGGGACTACAATGAGCAGTTCTTC. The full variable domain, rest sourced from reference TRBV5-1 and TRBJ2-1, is KAGVTQTPRYLIKTRGQQVTLSCSPISGHRSVSWYQQTPGQGLQFLFEYFSETQRNKGNFPGRFSGRQFSNSRSEMNVSTLELGDSALYLCASSLPQRGDYNEQFFGPGTRLTVL.

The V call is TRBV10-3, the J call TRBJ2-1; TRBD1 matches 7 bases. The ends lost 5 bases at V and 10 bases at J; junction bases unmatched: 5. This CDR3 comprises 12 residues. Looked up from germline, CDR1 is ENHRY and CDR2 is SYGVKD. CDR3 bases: TGTGCCATCAGTCCTAGCAGGGGGGAGCAGTTCTTC. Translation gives CAISPSRGEQFF.

CDR3 residues: CASSFRTGTTNEKLFF. CDR3 coding DNA: TGTGCCAGCAGCTTCCGGACGGGGACAACTAATGAAAAACTGTTTTTT. The chain carries TRBV7-9 and TRBJ1-4; D gene unclear. V lost 3 bases and J 0 bases, leaving 11 bases between the germline ends. CDR1 and CDR2 from the germline V gene are SEHNR and FQNEAQ (reference sequence). The CDR3 consists of 16 residues. The whole variable domain, filled in from reference TRBV7-9 and TRBJ1-4, reads DTGVSQNPRHKITKRGQNVTFRCDPISEHNRLYWYRQTLGQGPEFLTYFQNEAQLEKSRLLSDRFSAERPKGSFSTLEIQRTEQGDSAMYLCASSFRTGTTNEKLFFGSGTQLSVL.

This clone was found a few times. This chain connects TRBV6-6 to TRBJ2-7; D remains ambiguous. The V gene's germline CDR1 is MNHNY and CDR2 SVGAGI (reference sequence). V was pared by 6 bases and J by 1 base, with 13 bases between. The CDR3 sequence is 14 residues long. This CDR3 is CASSGRGSSYEQYF. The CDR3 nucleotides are TGTGCCAGCAGCGGTCGTGGGTCGTCCTACGAGCAGTACTTC.